A single sample is the source of the 9 T cell receptor beta chains below, sequenced in a study of siplizumab effects on memory and regulatory T cells. Using immunoSEQ multiplex PCR, the repertoire was profiled, and TCRdb retains in-frame clones only, with some absent. The sample yields about 100,000 clones, about 90% seen once. Sequenced sample: CD4+ T cells sorted from blood. The receptors here all came from a human donor in good health. Some clones in this sample may be carry-over from other donors' samples.

The chain joins TRBV7-2 to TRBJ2-1, with 7 bases identical to TRBD2. This CDR3 has 15 residues. Losses at the gene ends were 1 base for V and 2 bases for J; bases not matched to a gene: 2. Germline assignment: CDR1 SGHTA and CDR2 FQGNSA. CDR3 sequence (DNA): TGTGCCAGCAGCTTAGGCGGGAGAGCCTACAATGAGCAGTTCTTC. Translation: CASSLGGRAYNEQFF. The full variable domain, with the rest looked up from reference TRBV7-2 and TRBJ2-1, is GAGVSQSPSNKVTEKGKDVELRCDPISGHTALYWYRQSLGQGLEFLIYFQGNSAPDKSGLPSDRFSAERTGGSVSTLTIQRTQQEDSAVYLCASSLGGRAYNEQFFGPGTRLTVL.

J is TRBJ2-7 and V is TRBV28; 7 nucleotides agree with TRBD2. V lost 3 bases and J lost 0; bases outside the gene matches: 5. Germline loops: CDR1 MDHEN, CDR2 SYDVKM. This CDR3 has 15 residues. Here the CDR3 reads CASSFLSGDSYEQYF. In nucleotides, the CDR3 is TGTGCCAGCAGTTTCTTGAGCGGGGACTCCTACGAGCAGTACTTC.

The chain is built from TRBV9 and TRBJ2-1, with D perhaps being TRBD1 or TRBD2 (5 bases each). Germline CDR1 and CDR2: SGDLS and YYNGEE. Trimming removed 5 bases from V and 8 bases from J, with 20 bases in between. The CDR3 covers 15 residues. In nucleotides, the CDR3 is TGTGCCAGCAGTGGGACGCTATCTAGGTGGGATGAGCAGTTCTTC. Translation gives CASSGTLSRWDEQFF. The full variable domain, with the rest looked up from reference TRBV9 and TRBJ2-1, is DSGVTQTPKHLITATGQRVTLRCSPRSGDLSVYWYQQSLDQGLQFLIQYYNGEERAKGNILERFSAQQFPDLHSELNLSSLELGDSALYFCASSGTLSRWDEQFFGPGTRLTVL.

This chain uses TRBV7-6 with TRBJ1-4; a possible D gene is TRBD1 (5 bases). Germline lookup yields CDR1 SGHVS and CDR2 FNYEAQ. V was trimmed by 10 bases and J by 0 bases, leaving 15 bases between them. The CDR3 is 15 residues long. The chain's CDR3 is CATSGPGATNEKLFF. The CDR3 DNA follows: TGTGCCACCTCGGGACCGGGCGCAACTAATGAAAAACTGTTTTTT. The full variable domain, its missing parts supplied by reference TRBV7-6 and TRBJ1-4, is GAGVSQSPRYKVTKRGQDVALRCDPISGHVSLYWYRQALGQGPEFLTYFNYEAQQDKSGLPNDRFSAERPEGSISTLTIQRTEQRDSAMYRCATSGPGATNEKLFFGSGTQLSVL.

This clone was seen a single time. The same CDR3 also results from other DNA sequences found in this sample. The V gene is TRBV10-2, the J gene TRBJ2-5; weak D call: TRBD2 (6 bases). The CDR3 contains 13 residues. The germline V and J ends were trimmed by 6 bases and 5 bases, with 13 bases remaining between them. Per the germline V gene, CDR1 is WSHSY and CDR2 is SAAADI. CDR3 DNA: TGCGCCAGCAGCCCGGGACTGGTGGAGACCCAGTACTTC. The encoded protein is CASSPGLVETQYF.

This sequence joins TRBV6-5 and TRBJ2-3; D unresolved. The germline gives CDR1 MNHEY, CDR2 SVGAGI. This CDR3 comprises 15 residues. V was clipped by 2 bases and J by 1 base, with 10 bases between them. CDR3 in amino acids: CASSYKSEGTDTQYF. DNA of the CDR3: TGTGCCAGCAGTTACAAAAGCGAGGGCACAGATACGCAGTATTTT.

The CDR3 DNA follows: TGTGCCAGCAGCGGAGCAGGGGTTTATGATGAAAAACTGTTTTTT. Translated: CASSGAGVYDEKLFF. The V call is TRBV5-8, the J call TRBJ1-4; maybe TRBD1 (6 bases). Germline values: CDR1 SGHTS, CDR2 YDEGEE. The V gene lost 4 bases and the J gene lost 6 bases, with 16 bases spanning the gap. The CDR3 extends over 15 amino acids. The whole variable domain, filled in from reference TRBV5-8 and TRBJ1-4, reads EAGVTQSPTHLIKTRGQQATLRCSPISGHTSVYWYQQALGLGLQFLLWYDEGEERNRGNFPPRFSGRQFPNYSSELNVNALELEDSALYLCASSGAGVYDEKLFFGSGTQLSVL.

V is TRBV15 and J is TRBJ2-5, with unresolved D. The CDR3 covers 14 residues. V was clipped by 1 base and J by 0 bases, with 6 bases between them. Germline V CDR1 and CDR2: LNHNV, YYDKDF (reference sequence). Here the CDR3 reads CATSRVPYQETQYF. The CDR3 coding sequence is TGTGCCACCAGCAGAGTCCCGTACCAAGAGACCCAGTACTTC.

The rearrangement joins TRBV5-1 to TRBJ2-3, with 7 bases that match TRBD2. There are 18 residues in the CDR3. Germline CDR1 is SGHRS and CDR2 is YFSETQ. The trim removed 3 bases at V and 1 base at J, leaving 14 bases unmatched. The CDR3 DNA sequence: TGCGCCAGCAGCTCGACCTCCTCGCGGGAGTGGCGCACAGATACGCAGTATTTT. Its protein is CASSSTSSREWRTDTQYF.